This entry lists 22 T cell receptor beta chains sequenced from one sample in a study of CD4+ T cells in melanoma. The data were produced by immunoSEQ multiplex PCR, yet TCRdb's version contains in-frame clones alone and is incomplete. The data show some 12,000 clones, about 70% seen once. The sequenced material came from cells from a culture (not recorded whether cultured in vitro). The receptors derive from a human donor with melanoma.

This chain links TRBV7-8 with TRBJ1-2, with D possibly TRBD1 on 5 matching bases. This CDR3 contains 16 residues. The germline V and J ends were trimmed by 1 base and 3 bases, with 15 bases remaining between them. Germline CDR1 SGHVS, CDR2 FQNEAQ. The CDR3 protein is CASSLGKWGGDYGYTF. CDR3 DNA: TGTGCCAGCAGCTTAGGAAAATGGGGGGGAGACTATGGCTACACCTTC. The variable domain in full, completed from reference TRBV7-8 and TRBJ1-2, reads GAGVSQSPRYKVAKRGQDVALRCDPISGHVSLFWYQQALGQGPEFLTYFQNEAQLDKSGLPSDRFFAERPEGSVSTLKIQRTQQEDSAVYLCASSLGKWGGDYGYTFGSGTRLTVV.

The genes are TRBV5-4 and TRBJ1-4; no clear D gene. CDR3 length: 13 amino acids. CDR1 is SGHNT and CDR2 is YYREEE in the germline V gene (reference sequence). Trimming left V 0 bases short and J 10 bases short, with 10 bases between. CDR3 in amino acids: CASSLGGDGKLFF. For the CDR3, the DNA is TGTGCCAGCAGCTTGGGGGGTGATGGAAAACTGTTTTTT. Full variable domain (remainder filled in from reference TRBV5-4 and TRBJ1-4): ETGVTQSPTHLIKTRGQQVTLRCSSQSGHNTVSWYQQALGQGPQFIFQYYREEENGRGNFPPRFSGLQFPNYSSELNVNALELDDSALYLCASSLGGDGKLFFGSGTQLSVL.

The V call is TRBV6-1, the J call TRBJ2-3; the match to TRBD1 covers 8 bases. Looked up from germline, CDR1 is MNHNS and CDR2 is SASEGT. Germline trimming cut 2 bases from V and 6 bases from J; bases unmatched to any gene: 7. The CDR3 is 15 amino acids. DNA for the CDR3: TGTGCCAGCAGTGAACAGGGGGCAAACGGGGATACGCAGTATTTT. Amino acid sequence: CASSEQGANGDTQYF.

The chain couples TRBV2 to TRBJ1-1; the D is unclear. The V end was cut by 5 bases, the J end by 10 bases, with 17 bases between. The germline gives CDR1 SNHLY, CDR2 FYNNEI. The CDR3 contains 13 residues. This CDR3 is CASSRSVTVGAFF. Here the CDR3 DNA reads TGTGCCAGCAGTCGGTCGGTGACGGTCGGAGCTTTCTTT.

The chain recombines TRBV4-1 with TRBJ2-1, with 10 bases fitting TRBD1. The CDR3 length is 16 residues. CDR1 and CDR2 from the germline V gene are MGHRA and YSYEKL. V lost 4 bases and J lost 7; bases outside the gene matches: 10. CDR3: CASSPAPGQGKNEQFF. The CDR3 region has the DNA TGCGCCAGCAGCCCTGCTCCGGGACAGGGGAAGAATGAGCAGTTCTTC.

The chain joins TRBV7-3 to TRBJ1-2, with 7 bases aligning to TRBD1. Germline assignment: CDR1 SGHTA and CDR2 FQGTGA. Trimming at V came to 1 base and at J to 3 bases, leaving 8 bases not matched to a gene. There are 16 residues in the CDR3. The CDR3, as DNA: TGTGCCAGCAGCTTAAACGGGAGGGGGCATGACTATGGCTACACCTTC. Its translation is CASSLNGRGHDYGYTF.

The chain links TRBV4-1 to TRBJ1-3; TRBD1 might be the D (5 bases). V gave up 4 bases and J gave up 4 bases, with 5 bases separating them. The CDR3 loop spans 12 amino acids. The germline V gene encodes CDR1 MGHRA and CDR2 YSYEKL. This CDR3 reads CASSRGGNTIYF. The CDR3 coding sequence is TGCGCCAGCAGCCGGGGGGGAAACACCATATATTTT.

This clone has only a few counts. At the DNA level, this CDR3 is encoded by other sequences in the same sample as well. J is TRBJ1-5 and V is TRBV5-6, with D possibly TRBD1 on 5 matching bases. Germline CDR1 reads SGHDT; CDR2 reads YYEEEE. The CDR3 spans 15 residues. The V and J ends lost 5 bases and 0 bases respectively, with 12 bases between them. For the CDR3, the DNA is TGTGCCAGCAGTCGCGGGACTTATAGCAATCAGCCCCAGCATTTT. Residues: CASSRGTYSNQPQHF.

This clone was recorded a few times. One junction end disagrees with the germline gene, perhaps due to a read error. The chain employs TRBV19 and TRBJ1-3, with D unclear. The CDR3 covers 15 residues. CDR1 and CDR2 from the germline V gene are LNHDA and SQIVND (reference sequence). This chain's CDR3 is CASSIVAGSRNTIYF. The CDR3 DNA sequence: TGTGCCAGTAGTATAGTAGCCGGCTCTCGAAACACCATATATTTT.

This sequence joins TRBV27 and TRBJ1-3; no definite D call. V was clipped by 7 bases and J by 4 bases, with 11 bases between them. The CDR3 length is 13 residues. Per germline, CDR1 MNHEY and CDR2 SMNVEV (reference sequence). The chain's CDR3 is CASKFAAGNTIYF. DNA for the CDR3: TGTGCCAGCAAGTTTGCAGCAGGAAACACCATATATTTT.

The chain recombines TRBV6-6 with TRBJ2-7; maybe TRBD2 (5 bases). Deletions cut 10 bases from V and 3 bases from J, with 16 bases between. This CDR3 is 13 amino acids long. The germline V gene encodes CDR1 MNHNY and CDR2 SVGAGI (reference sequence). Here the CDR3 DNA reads TGTGCCACTAGCTACCCCGGAGACTACGAGCAGTACTTC. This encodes CATSYPGDYEQYF.

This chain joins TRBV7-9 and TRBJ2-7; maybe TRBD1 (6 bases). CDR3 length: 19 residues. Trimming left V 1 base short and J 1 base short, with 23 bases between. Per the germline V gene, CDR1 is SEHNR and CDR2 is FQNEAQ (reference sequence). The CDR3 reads CASSLGPLQGPKWSYEQYF. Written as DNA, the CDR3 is TGTGCCAGCAGCTTAGGTCCGTTACAGGGCCCTAAGTGGTCCTACGAGCAGTACTTC.

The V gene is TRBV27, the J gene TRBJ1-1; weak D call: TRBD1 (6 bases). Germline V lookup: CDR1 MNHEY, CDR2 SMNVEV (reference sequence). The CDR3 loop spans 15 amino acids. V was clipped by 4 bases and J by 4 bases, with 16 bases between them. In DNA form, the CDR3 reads TGTGCCAGCAGTTCGGGCCCGGACAGAAGCACTGAAGCTTTCTTT. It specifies CASSSGPDRSTEAFF.

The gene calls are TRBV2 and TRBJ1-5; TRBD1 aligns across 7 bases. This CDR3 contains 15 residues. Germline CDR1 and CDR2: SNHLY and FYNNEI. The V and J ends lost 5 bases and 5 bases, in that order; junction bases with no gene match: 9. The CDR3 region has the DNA TGTGCCAGCAGTATCGGGACAGAGAATTATCAGCCCCAGCATTTT. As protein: CASSIGTENYQPQHF.

DNA of the CDR3: TGTGCCTGGAACGATGGCCGAGGCTACACCTTC. It codes for CAWNDGRGYTF. The chain joins TRBV30 to TRBJ1-2; D is uncertain. Germline CDR1 GTSNPN, CDR2 SVGIG (reference sequence). The V gene lost 4 bases and the J gene lost 8 bases, with 11 bases spanning the gap. The CDR3 sequence is 11 residues long.

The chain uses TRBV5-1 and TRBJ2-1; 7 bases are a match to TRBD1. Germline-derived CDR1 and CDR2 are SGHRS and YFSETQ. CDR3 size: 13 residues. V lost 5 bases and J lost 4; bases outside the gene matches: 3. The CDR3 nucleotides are TGCGCCAGCAGAGAACAGGGGTACAATGAGCAGTTCTTC. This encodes CASREQGYNEQFF.

The CDR3 DNA follows: TGTGCCAGCAGCTTAGGACAGCTCGACGAGCAGTACTTC. As protein: CASSLGQLDEQYF. The chain joins TRBV11-3 to TRBJ2-7; D may be TRBD1 (5 bases). The CDR3 totals 13 residues. The V and J ends lost 1 base and 5 bases respectively, with 9 bases between them. CDR1 and CDR2 from the germline V gene are SGHNT and YENEEA. The whole variable domain, remainder taken from reference TRBV11-3 and TRBJ2-7, is EAGVVQSPRYKIIEKKQPVAFWCNPISGHNTLYWYLQNLGQGPELLIRYENEEAVDDSQLPKDRFSAERLKGVDSTLKIQPAELGDSAVYLCASSLGQLDEQYFGPGTRLTVT.

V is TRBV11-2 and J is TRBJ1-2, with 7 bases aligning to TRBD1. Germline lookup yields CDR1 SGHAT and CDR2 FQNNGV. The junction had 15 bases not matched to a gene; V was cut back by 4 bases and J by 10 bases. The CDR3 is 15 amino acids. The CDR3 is CASSSWGQPSSTYTF. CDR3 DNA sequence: TGTGCCAGCAGCTCTTGGGGACAGCCGTCCTCTACCTACACCTTC.

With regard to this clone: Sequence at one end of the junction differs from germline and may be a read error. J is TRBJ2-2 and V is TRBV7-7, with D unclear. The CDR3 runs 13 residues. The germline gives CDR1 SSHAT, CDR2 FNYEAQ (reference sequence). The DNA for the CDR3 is TGTGCTAGCAGCCCGGGGAACACCGGGGAGCTGTTTTTT. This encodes CASSPGNTGELFF.

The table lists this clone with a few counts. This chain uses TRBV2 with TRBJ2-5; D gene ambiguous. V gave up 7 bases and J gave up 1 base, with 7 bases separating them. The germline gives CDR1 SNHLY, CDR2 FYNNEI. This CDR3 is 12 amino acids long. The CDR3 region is CASTGVQETQYF. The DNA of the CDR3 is TGTGCCAGCACCGGCGTCCAAGAGACCCAGTACTTC. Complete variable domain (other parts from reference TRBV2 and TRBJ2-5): EPEVTQTPSHQVTQMGQEVILRCVPISNHLYFYWYRQILGQKVEFLVSFYNNEISEKSEIFDDQFSVERPDGSNFTLKIRSTKLEDSAMYFCASTGVQETQYFGPGTRLLVL.

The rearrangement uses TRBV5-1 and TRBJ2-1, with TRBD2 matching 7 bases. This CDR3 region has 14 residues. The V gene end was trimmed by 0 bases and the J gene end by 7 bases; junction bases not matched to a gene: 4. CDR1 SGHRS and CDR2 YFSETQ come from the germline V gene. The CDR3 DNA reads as TGCGCCAGCAGCTTGGTGGGGGGGTTGAATGAGCAGTTCTTC. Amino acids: CASSLVGGLNEQFF.

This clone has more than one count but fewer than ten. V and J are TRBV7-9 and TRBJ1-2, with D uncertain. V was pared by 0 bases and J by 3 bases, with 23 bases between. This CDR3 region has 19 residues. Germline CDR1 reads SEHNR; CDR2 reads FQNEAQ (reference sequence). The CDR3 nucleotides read TGTGCCAGCAGCTTAGCGGCGGGGAGACCAGGCACCCGAGACTATGGCTACACCTTC. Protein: CASSLAAGRPGTRDYGYTF.